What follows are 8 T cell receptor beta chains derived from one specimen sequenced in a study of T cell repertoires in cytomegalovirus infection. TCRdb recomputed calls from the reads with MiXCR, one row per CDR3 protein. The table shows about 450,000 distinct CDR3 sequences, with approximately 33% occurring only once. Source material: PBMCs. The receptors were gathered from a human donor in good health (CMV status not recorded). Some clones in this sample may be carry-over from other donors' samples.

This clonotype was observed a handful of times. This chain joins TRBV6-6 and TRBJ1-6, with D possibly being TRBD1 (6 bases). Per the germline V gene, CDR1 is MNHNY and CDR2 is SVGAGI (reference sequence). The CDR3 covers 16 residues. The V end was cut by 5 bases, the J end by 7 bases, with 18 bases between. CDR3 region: CASSGGDIWKNSPLHF. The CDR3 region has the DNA TGTGCCAGCAGTGGGGGGGACATCTGGAAAAATTCACCCCTCCACTTT.

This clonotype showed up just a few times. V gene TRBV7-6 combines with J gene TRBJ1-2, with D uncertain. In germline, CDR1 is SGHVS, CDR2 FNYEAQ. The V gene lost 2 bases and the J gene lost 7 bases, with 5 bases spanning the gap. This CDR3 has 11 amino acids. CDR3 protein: CASSLSPGYTF. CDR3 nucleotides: TGTGCCAGCAGCTTAAGTCCTGGCTACACCTTC.

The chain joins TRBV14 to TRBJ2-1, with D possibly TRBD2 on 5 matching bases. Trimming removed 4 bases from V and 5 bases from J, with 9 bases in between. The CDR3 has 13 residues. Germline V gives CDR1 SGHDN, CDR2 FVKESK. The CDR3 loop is CASSRAGDNEQFF. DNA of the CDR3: TGTGCCAGCAGCCGAGCCGGGGACAATGAGCAGTTCTTC. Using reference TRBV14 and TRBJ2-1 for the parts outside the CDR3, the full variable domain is EAGVTQFPSHSVIEKGQTVTLRCDPISGHDNLYWYRRVMGKEIKFLLHFVKESKQDESGMPNNRFLAERTGGTYSTLKVQPAELEDSGVYFCASSRAGDNEQFFGPGTRLTVL.

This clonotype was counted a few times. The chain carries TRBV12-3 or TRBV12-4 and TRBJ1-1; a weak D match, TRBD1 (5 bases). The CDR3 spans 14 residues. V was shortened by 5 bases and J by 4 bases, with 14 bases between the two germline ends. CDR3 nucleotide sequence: TGTGCCAGCAGTACCCGACGGGGCGGCACTGAAGCTTTCTTT. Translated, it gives CASSTRRGGTEAFF.

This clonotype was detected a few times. The CDR3 is CATGDGTSGSYNEQFF. The CDR3 nucleotides are TGTGCCACGGGGGACGGGACTAGCGGATCCTACAATGAGCAGTTCTTC. The chain couples TRBV24-1 to TRBJ2-1; 11 bases are a match to TRBD2. The V gene end was trimmed by 10 bases and the J gene end by 1 base; junction bases not matched to a gene: 8. CDR3 size: 16 residues. CDR1 and CDR2 (germline): KGHDR, SFDVKD.

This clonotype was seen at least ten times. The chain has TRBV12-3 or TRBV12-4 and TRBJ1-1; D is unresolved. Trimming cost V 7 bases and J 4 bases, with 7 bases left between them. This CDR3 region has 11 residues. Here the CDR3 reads CASTKATEAFF. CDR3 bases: TGTGCCAGCACCAAAGCCACTGAAGCTTTCTTT.

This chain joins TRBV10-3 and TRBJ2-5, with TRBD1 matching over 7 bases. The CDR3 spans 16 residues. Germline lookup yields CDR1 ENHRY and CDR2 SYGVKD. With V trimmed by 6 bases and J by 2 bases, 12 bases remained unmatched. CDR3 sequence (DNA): TGTGCCATCAGCGAACCCCGACAGGGAAAACAAGAGACCCAGTACTTC. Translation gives CAISEPRQGKQETQYF.

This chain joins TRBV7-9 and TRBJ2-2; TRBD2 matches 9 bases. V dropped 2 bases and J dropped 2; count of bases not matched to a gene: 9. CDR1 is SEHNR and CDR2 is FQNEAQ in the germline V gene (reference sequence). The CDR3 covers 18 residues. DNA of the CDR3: TGTGCCAGCAGCTTAAAACAAGCGGGGGGCAAAAACACCGGGGAGCTGTTTTTT. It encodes CASSLKQAGGKNTGELFF.